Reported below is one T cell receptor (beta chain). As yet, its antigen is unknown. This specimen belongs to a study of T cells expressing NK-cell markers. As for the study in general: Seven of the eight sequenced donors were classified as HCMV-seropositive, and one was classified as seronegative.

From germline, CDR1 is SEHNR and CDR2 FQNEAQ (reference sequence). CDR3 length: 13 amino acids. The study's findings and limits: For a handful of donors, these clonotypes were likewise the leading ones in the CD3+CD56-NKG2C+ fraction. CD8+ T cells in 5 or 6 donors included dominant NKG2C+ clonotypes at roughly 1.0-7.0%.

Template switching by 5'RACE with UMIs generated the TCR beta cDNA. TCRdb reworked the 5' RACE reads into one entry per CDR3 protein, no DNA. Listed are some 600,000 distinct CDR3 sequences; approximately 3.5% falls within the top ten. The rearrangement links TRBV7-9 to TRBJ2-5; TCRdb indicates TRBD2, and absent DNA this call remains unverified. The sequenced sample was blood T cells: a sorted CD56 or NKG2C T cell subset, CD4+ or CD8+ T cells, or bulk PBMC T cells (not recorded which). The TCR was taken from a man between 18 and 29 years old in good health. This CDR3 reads CASKTSGQETQYF.